A selection of T cell receptor beta chains follows, all from one sample in a study of early T cells in non-severe SARS-CoV-2 infection. TCRdb passed the 5' RACE reads through MiXCR, listing each CDR3 protein once. The sample contains fewer than 120,000 distinct CDR3 sequences, around 12% of which appear only once. The specimen was whole blood, collected at baseline. These receptors all stem from an adult who was a healthcare worker with PCR-confirmed SARS-CoV-2 infection or an uninfected control (not recorded which). CDR3s include the opening cysteine and the closing phenylalanine or tryptophan.

>TRBV6-2/TRBV6-3|15
CASTDRPYANYEQYF
>TRBV3-1|13
CASSPDRGEGYTF
>TRBV4-1|13
CASSRDRLTGYTF
>TRBV6-2/TRBV6-3|11
CASSYLGLEFF
>TRBV7-8|16
CASSSEGRLSNQPQHF
>TRBV10-3|14
CATLDARNTGELFF
>TRBV7-9|17
CASSLFGGGGEGYEQYF
>TRBV12-3/TRBV12-4|12
CASSSRVSPLHF
>TRBV3-1|16
CASSQVEGRGTDTQYF
>TRBV7-9|15
CASSSSTGGYSPLHF
>TRBV5-1|16
CASMQDLGSGANVLTF
>TRBV14|13
CASSRLLQETQYF
>TRBV29-1|15
CSVRETRGLPDTQYF
>TRBV7-3|16
CASSISGPSSGNTIYF
>TRBV4-1|15
CASSPRVGGSYEQYF
>TRBV3-1|15
CASSLRDRGRTEAFF